This T cell receptor beta chain derives from a study of human T cells and chemical hapten exposure. On the study more broadly: Patients received weekly diphenylcyclopropenone doses to the scalp throughout the approximately 23-week study. Patients, predominantly female, presented with alopecia areata, totalis or universalis.

One entry per CDR3 protein results from TCRdb running MiXCR on the RACE reads. The sample contains 350,000 or so distinct CDR3 sequences, approximately 6.9% of which appear only once. This clonotype was detected only a few times. Time point described: patch test 1, 2 weeks after DPC sensitization. As for treatment: therapeutic diphenylcyclopropenone sensitization with weekly scalp DPC. People who gave samples had alopecia, were 18 to 70 years old, and were suitable for DPC. Trimming pared 2 bases from V and 3 bases from J, leaving 14 bases between. This CDR3 is built from 15 residues. Per germline, CDR1 SGHDT and CDR2 YYEEEE.

This sequence originates from a woman younger than 35 with alopecia areata. Some clones in this sample may be carry-over from other donors' samples. The specimen comprised whole blood, sampled in connection with sensitization to the hapten diphenylcyclopropenone (DPC). The chain couples TRBV5-6 to TRBJ1-1; D unresolved. CDR3 nucleotides: TGTGCCAGCAGCTTAGGCACGACAAGACACACTGAAGCTTTCTTT. Its translation is CASSLGTTRHTEAFF.